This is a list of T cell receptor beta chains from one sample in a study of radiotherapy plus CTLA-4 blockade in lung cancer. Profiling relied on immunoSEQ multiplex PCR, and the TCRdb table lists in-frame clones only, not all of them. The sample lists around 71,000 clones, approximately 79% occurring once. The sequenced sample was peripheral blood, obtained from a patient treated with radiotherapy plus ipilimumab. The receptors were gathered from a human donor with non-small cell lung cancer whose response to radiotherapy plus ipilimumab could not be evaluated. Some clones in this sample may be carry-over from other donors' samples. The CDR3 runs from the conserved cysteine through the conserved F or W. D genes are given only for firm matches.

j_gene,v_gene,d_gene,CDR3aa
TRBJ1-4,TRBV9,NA,CASSVVPGPNEKLFF
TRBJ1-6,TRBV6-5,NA,CASSRSNSPLHF
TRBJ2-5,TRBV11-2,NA,CASRSTDQETQYF
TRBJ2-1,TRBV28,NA,CASTEDSSYNEQFF
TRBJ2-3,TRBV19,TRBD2,CASTPSGGPTDTQYF
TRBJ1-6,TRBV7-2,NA,CASSLRQGNSPLHF
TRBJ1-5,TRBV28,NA,CASSLSQPQHF
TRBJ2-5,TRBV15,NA,CATSPEGAGQETQYF
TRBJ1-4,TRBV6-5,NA,CASSSGRRANENLFF
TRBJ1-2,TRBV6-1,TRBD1,CASNPGQGADYGYTF
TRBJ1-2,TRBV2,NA,CASSERGVDYGYTF
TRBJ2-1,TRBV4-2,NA,CASSQRTGDGLDEQFF